The clone carrying this T cell receptor (beta chain) has ten or more counts. This sample is part of a study of early T cells in non-severe SARS-CoV-2 infection. The V end was cut by 0 bases, the J end by 2 bases, with 10 bases between. The CDR3 loop spans 16 amino acids. The germline CDR1 and CDR2 sequences are LGHNA and YSLEER. Individually, cDNA molecules had unique molecular identifiers attached to them. TCRdb called the 5' RACE reads again in MiXCR, with one record for every CDR3 protein. Among roughly 48,000 distinct CDR3 sequences, roughly 5.3% were seen once, and the ten largest hold 4.5%. J is TRBJ1-4 and V is TRBV4-3; possible D gene TRBD1, 6 bases. The source of this sequence is an adult who was a healthcare worker with PCR-confirmed SARS-CoV-2 infection or an uninfected control (not recorded which). Sequenced: whole blood. As DNA, the CDR3 is TGCGCCAGCAGCCAAGATACAGGGAGGACTAATGAAAAACTGTTTTTT. Translated, it gives CASSQDTGRTNEKLFF.